The 10 T cell receptor beta chains presented below share a single source sample, sequenced in a study of persistence of HIV-infected CD4 T cells. The stimulus was an HIV-1 Gag 15-mer peptide pool, about 1.1 ug/peptide/mL. Sorting of responding CD4+ T cells relied on upregulated CD40 ligand together with CD69. Antigens of these TCRs are unknown. Sequencing used immunoSEQ version 4 in survey mode. Sequenced by immunoSEQ multiplex PCR; TCRdb stores in-frame clones only, minus some. The table lists 25,000 to 35,000 clones, around 70% of them singletons. The sequences come from CD4+ T cells sorted from PBMCs after roughly 19-hour stimulation, collected from a patient who received antiretroviral therapy. The receptor source for this set is an adult man with HIV who was CMV-seropositive.

This clone appeared a few times. The chain has TRBV5-1 and TRBJ2-4; D not certain. Germline V gene sequence: CDR1 SGHRS, CDR2 YFSETQ. With 0 bases removed from V and 0 bases from J, the gap between germline ends came to 10 bases. This CDR3 is built from 16 residues. CDR3 protein: CASSLGGLLAKNIQYF. The CDR3 nucleotides read TGCGCCAGCAGCTTGGGTGGGCTTCTAGCCAAAAACATTCAGTACTTC. The complete variable domain, with remaining parts taken from reference TRBV5-1 and TRBJ2-4, reads KAGVTQTPRYLIKTRGQQVTLSCSPISGHRSVSWYQQTPGQGLQFLFEYFSETQRNKGNFPGRFSGRQFSNSRSEMNVSTLELGDSALYLCASSLGGLLAKNIQYFGAGTRLSVL.

The chain joins TRBV7-2 to TRBJ2-1; TRBD2 matches at 11 bases. CDR3 length: 15 amino acids. Germline CDR1 and CDR2: SGHTA and FQGNSA. V shed 3 bases and J 6 bases; nucleotides not matched to a gene: 4. CDR3 nucleotide sequence: TGTGCCAGCAGCTTCCTAGCGGGGGGACTCAATGAGCAGTTCTTC. This encodes CASSFLAGGLNEQFF. The full variable domain, rest sourced from reference TRBV7-2 and TRBJ2-1, is GAGVSQSPSNKVTEKGKDVELRCDPISGHTALYWYRQSLGQGLEFLIYFQGNSAPDKSGLPSDRFSAERTGGSVSTLTIQRTQQEDSAVYLCASSFLAGGLNEQFFGPGTRLTVL.

In its sample, this clone was seen a few times. J is TRBJ1-2 and V is TRBV7-9; tentatively, D is TRBD1 (5 bases). The ends were cut back, 5 bases at V and 7 bases at J, with 17 bases in the middle. In germline, CDR1 is SEHNR, CDR2 FQNEAQ (reference sequence). The CDR3 consists of 14 residues. The CDR3 coding sequence is TGTGCCAGCAGCCCGGGACCGCTCCTAAGTGGCTACACCTTC. Its translation: CASSPGPLLSGYTF. Looking up the rest from reference TRBV7-9 and TRBJ1-2 gives the full variable domain: DTGVSQNPRHKITKRGQNVTFRCDPISEHNRLYWYRQTLGQGPEFLTYFQNEAQLEKSRLLSDRFSAERPKGSFSTLEIQRTEQGDSAMYLCASSPGPLLSGYTFGSGTRLTVV.

The gene calls are TRBV28 and TRBJ1-2; D gene unclear. Trimming left V 6 bases short and J 0 bases short, with 8 bases between. The germline gives CDR1 MDHEN, CDR2 SYDVKM. This CDR3 is 13 amino acids long. CDR3 protein: CASSGGANYGYTF. The CDR3 bases are TGTGCCAGCAGCGGTGGAGCTAACTATGGCTACACCTTC.

The chain has TRBV28 and TRBJ1-2; maybe TRBD1 (6 bases). CDR3 size: 17 residues. Trimming stripped 6 bases from V and 7 bases from J, with 27 bases between. CDR1 is MDHEN, CDR2 SYDVKM, per germline. This CDR3 is CASRVYMGGGRGPGYTF. CDR3 DNA: TGTGCCAGCAGAGTTTATATGGGCGGCGGCAGGGGACCTGGCTACACCTTC.

This clone was seen only a few times. This chain links TRBV10-2 with TRBJ1-3; D might be TRBD1 (6 bases). The V end lost 5 bases, the J end lost 0 bases, and 14 bases lay between the germline ends. Germline V lookup: CDR1 WSHSY, CDR2 SAAADI. This CDR3 contains 16 residues. The CDR3 region has the DNA TGCGCCAGCAGTCTGACAGGAACATTCTCTGGAAACACCATATATTTT. Its protein product is CASSLTGTFSGNTIYF.

This chain links TRBV6-1 with TRBJ1-6, with D tentatively TRBD1 (6 bases). V lost 4 bases and J 6 bases, leaving 19 bases between the germline ends. The CDR3 has 17 amino acids. Germline lookup yields CDR1 MNHNS and CDR2 SASEGT. The DNA of the CDR3 is TGTGCCAGCAGTGTACACAGGGAGGGCGCGGGTAATTCACCCCTCCACTTT. Amino acid sequence: CASSVHREGAGNSPLHF.

The chain employs TRBV14 and TRBJ2-4; perhaps D is TRBD1 or TRBD2 (5 bases each). With 0 bases removed from V and 3 bases from J, the gap between germline ends came to 9 bases. Germline assignment: CDR1 SGHDN and CDR2 FVKESK. The CDR3 has 15 amino acids. CDR3 sequence reads: CASSQDVGVKNIQYF. For the CDR3, the DNA is TGTGCCAGCAGCCAAGATGTGGGGGTCAAAAACATTCAGTACTTC.

The chain combines TRBV19 with TRBJ2-7; weak D call: TRBD1 (5 bases). The length of the CDR3 is 14 residues. CDR1 is LNHDA and CDR2 is SQIVND in the germline V gene (reference sequence). Trimming removed 9 bases at V and 4 bases at J, with 19 bases between. The CDR3 nucleotides read TGTGCCAGCAGAGGTCACCAGGGTCAATACGAGCAGTACTTC. This sequence encodes CASRGHQGQYEQYF.

This chain joins TRBV29-1 and TRBJ1-1; D perhaps matches TRBD1 (6 bases). The CDR3 contains 12 residues. V lost 7 bases to trimming and J lost 6 bases, with 15 bases between them. CDR1 SQVTM and CDR2 ANQGSEA come from the germline V gene. CDR3 sequence (DNA): TGCAGCGCCACGGCGGGGGCCGCTGAAGCTTTCTTT. This codes for CSATAGAAEAFF.